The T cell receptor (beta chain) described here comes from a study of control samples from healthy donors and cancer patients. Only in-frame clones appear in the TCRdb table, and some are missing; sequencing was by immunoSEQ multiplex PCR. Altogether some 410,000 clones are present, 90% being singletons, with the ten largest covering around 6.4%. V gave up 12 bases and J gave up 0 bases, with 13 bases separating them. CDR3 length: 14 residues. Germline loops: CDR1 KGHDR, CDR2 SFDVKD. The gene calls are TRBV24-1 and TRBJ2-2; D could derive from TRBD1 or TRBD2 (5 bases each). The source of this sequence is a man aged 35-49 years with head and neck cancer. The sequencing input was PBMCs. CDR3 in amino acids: CAADGATNTGELFF. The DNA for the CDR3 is TGTGCCGCCGACGGGGCGACGAACACCGGGGAGCTGTTTTTT.